Included here is one T cell receptor beta chain sequence, with context. Its antigen remains unidentified. The sample belongs to a study of response to subunit inactivated influenza vaccine. Study observations and caveats: New T cells are recruited in small numbers by each seasonal influenza vaccination, according to the authors' suggestion.

In TCRdb, the RT-PCR reads were re-called with MiXCR into one record per CDR3 protein. In the table there are approximately 300,000 distinct CDR3 sequences, 22% of which are singletons. Germline CDR1 SGHRS, CDR2 YFSETQ. J lost 4 bases, V lost 4 bases, and 6 bases had no gene match. This CDR3 spans 14 amino acids. The sequence derives from a man aged 50-75 years who received an inactivated influenza vaccine. Sequenced here: PBMCs from blood, sampled approximately 22 months after vaccination. The chain has TRBV5-1 and TRBJ2-5; TRBD2 aligns across 8 bases. The DNA of the CDR3 is TGCGCCAGCAGCATATCCGGGACTAGAGAGACCCAGTACTTC. Its protein is CASSISGTRETQYF.